This T cell receptor beta chain was retrieved from a study of cytomegalovirus exposure and HLA in healthy donors. Study-level background: In a previous analysis, 120 million or so unique TCR beta sequences were found from roughly 200 million T cells.

Study-wide results and limits: Overall, about 160 TCR beta chains were annotated as cytomegalovirus-associated. Usually a TCR sequence was rare, but some public TCRs were found in many donors. In a later analysis, at a false discovery rate of 0.05, under 20,000 TCR beta sequences were associated with HLA alleles.

The PCR had 60 Vbeta and 13 Jbeta primers. Some clones are missing from TCRdb's copy, which holds only in-frame ones; the method was immunoSEQ multiplex PCR. This sample has around 170,000 clones, with 84% found just once. Germline CDR1 is SSHAT and CDR2 is FNYEAQ (reference sequence). This CDR3 has 14 residues. V was shortened by 5 bases and J by 3 bases, with 12 bases between the two germline ends. As regards this clone: Its target is not known.

Sequenced sample: PBMCs. This TCR derives from a boy between 2 and 10 years old in good health and CMV-seronegative. The genes are TRBV7-7 and TRBJ2-3; the D gene is possibly TRBD2 (5 bases). The CDR3: CASSPLGVTDTQYF. DNA of the CDR3: TGTGCCAGCAGCCCTTTGGGAGTTACAGATACGCAGTATTTT.